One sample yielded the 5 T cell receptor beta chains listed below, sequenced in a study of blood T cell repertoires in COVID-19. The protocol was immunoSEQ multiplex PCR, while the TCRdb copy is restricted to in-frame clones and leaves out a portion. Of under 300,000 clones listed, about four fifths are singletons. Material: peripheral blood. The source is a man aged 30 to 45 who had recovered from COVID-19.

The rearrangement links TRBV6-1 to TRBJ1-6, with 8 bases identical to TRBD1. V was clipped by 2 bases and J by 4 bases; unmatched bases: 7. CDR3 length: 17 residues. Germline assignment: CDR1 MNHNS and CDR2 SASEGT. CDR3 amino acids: CASSELPRGLYNSPLHF. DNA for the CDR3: TGTGCCAGCAGTGAATTACCCAGGGGGCTGTATAATTCACCCCTCCACTTT.

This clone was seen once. Here the CDR3 DNA reads TGTGCCATCAGTGAGTCGAGACAGGCTCAAAGGGGGACCAAGGATGGCTACACCTTC. Translation: CAISESRQAQRGTKDGYTF. V is TRBV10-3 and J is TRBJ1-2; tentatively, D is TRBD1 (6 bases). V lost 0 bases and J lost 6, with 26 bases in between. CDR1 and CDR2 from the germline V gene are ENHRY and SYGVKD. This CDR3 is built from 19 residues.

This chain's CDR3 is CSASGATNEKLFF. The DNA for the CDR3 is TGCAGTGCTAGTGGCGCCACTAATGAAAAACTGTTTTTT. V usage is TRBV20-1 and J usage is TRBJ1-4, with no clear D. Germline-derived CDR1 and CDR2 are DFQATT and SNEGSKA (reference sequence). V was trimmed by 3 bases and J by 2 bases, leaving 7 bases between them. The CDR3 is 13 residues long.

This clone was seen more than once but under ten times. The CDR3 is CASSLVRGNSYEQYF. CDR3 bases: TGTGCCAGCAGCTTAGTTCGCGGCAATTCCTACGAGCAGTACTTC. The chain combines TRBV7-9 with TRBJ2-7; the D is unclear. The CDR3 runs 15 residues. V was shortened by 1 base and J by 1 base, with 11 bases between the two germline ends. Germline-derived CDR1 and CDR2 are SEHNR and FQNEAQ (reference sequence).

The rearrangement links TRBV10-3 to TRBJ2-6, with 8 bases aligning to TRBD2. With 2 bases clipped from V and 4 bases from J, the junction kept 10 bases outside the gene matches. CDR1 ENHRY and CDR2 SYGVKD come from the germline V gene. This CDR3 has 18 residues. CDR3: CAISETFPGGHGANVLTF. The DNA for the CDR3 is TGTGCCATCAGTGAGACTTTTCCGGGGGGGCACGGGGCCAACGTCCTGACTTTC.